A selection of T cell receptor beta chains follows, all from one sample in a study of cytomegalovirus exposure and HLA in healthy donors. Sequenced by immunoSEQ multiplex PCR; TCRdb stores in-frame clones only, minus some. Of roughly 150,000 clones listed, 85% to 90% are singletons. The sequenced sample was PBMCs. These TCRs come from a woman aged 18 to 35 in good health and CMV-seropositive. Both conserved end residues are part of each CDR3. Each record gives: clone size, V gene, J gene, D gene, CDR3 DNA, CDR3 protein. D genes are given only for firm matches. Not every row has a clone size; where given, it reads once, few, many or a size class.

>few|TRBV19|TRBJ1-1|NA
TGTGCCAGTAGTACAGGGTCCCACACTGAAGCTTTCTTT
CASSTGSHTEAFF
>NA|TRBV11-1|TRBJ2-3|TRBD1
TGTGCCAGCAGCTTGGACTCTCGGACAGGGTTCCCAGTGGATACGCAGTATTTT
CASSLDSRTGFPVDTQYF
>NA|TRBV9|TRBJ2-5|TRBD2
TGTGCCAGCAGCGACGGGGGGAATGTCCAAGCCGCGACCCAGTACTTC
CASSDGGNVQAATQYF
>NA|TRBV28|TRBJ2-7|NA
TGTGCCAGCACCCTGGGGGGACCTGCCTACGAGCAGTACTTC
CASTLGGPAYEQYF
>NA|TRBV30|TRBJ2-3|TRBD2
TGTGCCTGGAGTGTAACCGCAAAAGCGGGAGGGTCCCCAGATACGCAGTATTTT
CAWSVTAKAGGSPDTQYF
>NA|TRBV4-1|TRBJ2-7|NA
TGCGCCAGCAGCCAAGACAGGGGCGAGCAGTACTTC
CASSQDRGEQYF
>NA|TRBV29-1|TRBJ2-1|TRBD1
TGCAGCGCCCCTAGGGACAGCTCCTACAATGAGCAGTTCTTC
CSAPRDSSYNEQFF
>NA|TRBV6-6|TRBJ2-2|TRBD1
TGTGCCAGCAGTCCTCAGGGGGCCGGGGAGCTGTTTTTT
CASSPQGAGELFF
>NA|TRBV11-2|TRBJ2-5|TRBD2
TGTGCCAGCAGCTTATGGACAAGCGGGAGCCAAGAGACCCAGTACTTC
CASSLWTSGSQETQYF
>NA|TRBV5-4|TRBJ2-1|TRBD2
TGTGCCAGCAGCGAAATCGCTAGCGGGAGCTCCTACAATGAGCAGTTCTTC
CASSEIASGSSYNEQFF
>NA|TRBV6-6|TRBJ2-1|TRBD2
TGTGCCAGCAGTTTAGAGGGCCGGGGGGTCGATGAGCAGTTCTTC
CASSLEGRGVDEQFF
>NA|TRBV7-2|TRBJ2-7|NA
TGTGCCAGCAGCTTAGCGGAGGACTCCTACGAGCAGTACTTC
CASSLAEDSYEQYF
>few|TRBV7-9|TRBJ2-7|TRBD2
TGTGCCAGCAGCTCATTCCTCGGGACTAGCGGCTACGAGCAGTACTTC
CASSSFLGTSGYEQYF
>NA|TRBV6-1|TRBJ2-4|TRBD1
TGTGCCAGCAGTGGGGGGACAGTAGCCAAAAACATTCAGTACTTC
CASSGGTVAKNIQYF
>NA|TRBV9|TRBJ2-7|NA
TGTGCCAGCAGCTCTCAAGGGGGGGGCGTAAGCGAGCAGTACTTC
CASSSQGGGVSEQYF
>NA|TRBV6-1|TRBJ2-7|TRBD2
TGTGCCAGCAGGCTAGCGGGATTGTCCTACGAGCAGTACTTC
CASRLAGLSYEQYF
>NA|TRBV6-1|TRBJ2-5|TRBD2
TGTGCCAGCAGGCCCCTAGCGGGAGGACAAGAGACCCAGTACTTC
CASRPLAGGQETQYF
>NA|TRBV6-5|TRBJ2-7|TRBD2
TGTGCCAGCAGTTATAGCGGGAGCGACGAGCAGTACTTC
CASSYSGSDEQYF
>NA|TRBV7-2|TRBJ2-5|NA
TGTGCCAGCAGCTTAACGAGACAAGAGACCCAGTACTTC
CASSLTRQETQYF
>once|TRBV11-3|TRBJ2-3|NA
TGTGCCAGCAGCTTAGATGACTATACAGATACGCAGTATTTT
CASSLDDYTDTQYF
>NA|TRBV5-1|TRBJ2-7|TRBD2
TGCGCCAGCAGCTTGGATCTTAGCGGGGATGAGAGATCCTACGAGCAGTACTTC
CASSLDLSGDERSYEQYF
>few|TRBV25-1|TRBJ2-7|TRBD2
TGTGCCAGCCGGGACGGGGGGTACGAGCAGTACTTC
CASRDGGYEQYF
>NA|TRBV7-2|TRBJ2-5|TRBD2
TGTGCCAGCAACAGCGTGGACGGGGGGGGGAGCCAAGAGACCCAGTACTTC
CASNSVDGGGSQETQYF
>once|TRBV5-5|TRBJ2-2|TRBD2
TGTGCCAGCAGCCGGGGACTAGCGGGAGGGGGCGGGGAGCTGTTTTTT
CASSRGLAGGGGELFF
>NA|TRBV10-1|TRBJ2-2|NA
TGCGCCAGCAGTGAGTCCCTCTTCGGGAACACCGGGGAGCTGTTTTTT
CASSESLFGNTGELFF
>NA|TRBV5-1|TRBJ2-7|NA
TGCGCCAGCAGTAGCGCCTACGAGCAGTACTTC
CASSSAYEQYF
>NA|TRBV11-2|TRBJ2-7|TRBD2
TGTGCCAGCAGCCCAGGAGCGGGAGCCTACGAGCAGTACTTC
CASSPGAGAYEQYF
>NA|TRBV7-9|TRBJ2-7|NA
TGTGCCAGCAGCTTAGCGCGGGGTCCGGGGGAGCAGTACTTC
CASSLARGPGEQYF
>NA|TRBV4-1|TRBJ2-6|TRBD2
TGCGCCAGCAGCCAAGATAAGGGGCTCCTCGGCGGGAGTCTGGCTGGGGCCAACGTCCTGACTTTC
CASSQDKGLLGGSLAGANVLTF
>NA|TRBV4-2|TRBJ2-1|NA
TGTGCCAGCAGCCAAGATTACAGGAACAATGAGCAGTTCTTC
CASSQDYRNNEQFF
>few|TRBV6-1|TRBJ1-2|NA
TGTGCCAGCCTCTACGGCAGGCTGGGCTACACCTTC
CASLYGRLGYTF
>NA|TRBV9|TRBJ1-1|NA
TGTGCCAGCAGCGTACTCTCGGGGAACACTGAAGCTTTCTTT
CASSVLSGNTEAFF
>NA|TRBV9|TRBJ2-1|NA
TGTGCCAGCAGCCAGTCGTCCTACAATGAGCAGTTCTTC
CASSQSSYNEQFF
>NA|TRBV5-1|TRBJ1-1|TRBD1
TGCGCCAGCAGCCTACTTAGGACAGGGTTGAACACTGAAGCTTTCTTT
CASSLLRTGLNTEAFF
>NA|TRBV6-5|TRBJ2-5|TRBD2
TGTGCCAGCAGTTACTCGCTGGGGAGGGCAGAGACCCAGTACTTC
CASSYSLGRAETQYF
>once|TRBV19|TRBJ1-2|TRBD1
TGTGCCAGTAGGAACAGGGGGGAAGGCTACACCTTC
CASRNRGEGYTF
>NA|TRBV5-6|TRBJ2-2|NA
TGTGCCAGCAGCTTGGTGGGAGGGAACACCGGGGAGCTGTTTTTT
CASSLVGGNTGELFF
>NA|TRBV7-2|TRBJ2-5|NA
TGTGCCAGCAGCTTACGACTATCGTACCAAGAGACCCAGTACTTC
CASSLRLSYQETQYF
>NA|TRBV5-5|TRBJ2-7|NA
TGTGCCAGCAGCATCGGGACGGGACACTCCTACGAGCAGTACTTC
CASSIGTGHSYEQYF
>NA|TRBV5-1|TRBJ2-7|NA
TGCGCCAGCAGCTCCCTGGGGCCTTCCGAGCAGTACTTC
CASSSLGPSEQYF
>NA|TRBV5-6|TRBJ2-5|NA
TGTGCCAGCAGCGCGGGACTGGTGGAGACCCAGTACTTC
CASSAGLVETQYF
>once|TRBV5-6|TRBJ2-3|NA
TGTGCCAGCAGCCGCGCCTACACAGATACGCAGTATTTT
CASSRAYTDTQYF
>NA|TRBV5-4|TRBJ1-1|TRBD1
TGTGCCAGCAGCACACGACAGGGGGGTGTTGAAGCTTTCTTT
CASSTRQGGVEAFF
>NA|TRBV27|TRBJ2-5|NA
TGTGCCAGCAGTCCGAAGGGGAAAGAGACCCAGTACTTC
CASSPKGKETQYF
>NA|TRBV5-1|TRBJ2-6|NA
TGCGCCAGCAGCCCCACGACAGTCTCTGGGGCCAACGTCCTGACTTTC
CASSPTTVSGANVLTF
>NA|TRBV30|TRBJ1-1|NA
TGTGCCTGGAGTTTAGTGGGGAGCACTGAAGCTTTCTTT
CAWSLVGSTEAFF
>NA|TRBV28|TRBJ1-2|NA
TGTGCCAGCAGCCGCCGGGGAGACTATGGCTACACCTTC
CASSRRGDYGYTF
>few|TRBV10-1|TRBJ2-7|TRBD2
TGCGCCAGCAGTGGACTAGCGGGAGGACTTTACGAGCAGTACTTC
CASSGLAGGLYEQYF
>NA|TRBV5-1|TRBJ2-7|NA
TGCGCCAGCAGCTTGCAGGGTACGGACTACGAGCAGTACTTC
CASSLQGTDYEQYF
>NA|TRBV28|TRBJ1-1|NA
TGTGCCAGCAGCCGGTCCGCTGAAGCTTTCTTT
CASSRSAEAFF